This T cell receptor (beta chain) was recorded in a study of human T cells and chemical hapten exposure. This clonotype was counted ten times or more. TCRdb fed the RACE reads into MiXCR, producing one record per CDR3 protein. The sample has over 75,000 distinct CDR3 sequences; around 7% are singletons. Time point given: patch test 1, 2 weeks after DPC sensitization. Treatment in this sample: therapeutic diphenylcyclopropenone sensitization with weekly scalp DPC. From germline, CDR1 is SQVTM and CDR2 ANQGSEA. CDR3 size: 14 residues. V lost 6 bases to trimming and J lost 7 bases; unmatched junction nucleotides: 9.

This clonotype was sampled from a woman between 25 and 40 years old with alopecia areata. Some clones in this sample may be carry-over from other donors' samples. The chain joins TRBV29-1 to TRBJ1-4, with TRBD1 matching 9 bases. Source: whole blood, taken in connection with sensitization to the hapten diphenylcyclopropenone (DPC). DNA of the CDR3: TGCAGCGTAGTTACAGGGGGCGCGGGTGAAAAACTGTTTTTT. Translating gives CSVVTGGAGEKLFF. The full variable domain, its missing parts supplied by reference TRBV29-1 and TRBJ1-4, is SAVISQKPSRDICQRGTSLTIQCQVDSQVTMMFWYRQQPGQSLTLIATANQGSEATYESGFVIDKFPISRPNLTFSTLTVSNMSPEDSSIYLCSVVTGGAGEKLFFGSGTQLSVL.